The T cell receptor beta chain described here comes from a study of cytomegalovirus exposure and HLA in healthy donors. The study's findings and limits: In a later analysis, most CMV-associated TCR beta chains appeared HLA-restricted. Later analysis associated a missense DCLRE1C variant with TCR beta V- and J-gene trimming. Associated with cytomegalovirus, according to the listing, were 150 to 200 TCR beta chains.

V lost 0 bases to trimming and J lost 2 bases; unmatched junction nucleotides: 3. CDR3 length: 15 amino acids. Germline V gene lookup returns CDR1 SGHTA and CDR2 FQGTGA. Vbeta (60) and Jbeta (13) primers were used in the PCR. TCRdb's table, derived via immunoSEQ multiplex PCR, lists solely in-frame clones and lacks some. The sample table includes fewer than 100,000 clones. Worth noting for this clone: Its antigen is still unknown.

Healthy bone marrow donors made up the donor group. The genes are TRBV7-3 and TRBJ1-1; 7 nucleotides line up with TRBD1. The specimen was PBMCs. This clonotype originated in a man between 50 and 59 years old in good health and CMV-seronegative. The CDR3 protein is CASSLTGTANTEAFF. The CDR3 coding sequence is TGTGCCAGCAGCTTAACGGGGACAGCTAACACTGAAGCTTTCTTT.